A selection of T cell receptor beta chains follows, all from one sample in a study of blood T cell repertoires in COVID-19. Method: immunoSEQ multiplex PCR; TCRdb's copy keeps in-frame clones and lacks some. Of a few hundred thousand clones in the sample, around 89% were seen once. Material: peripheral blood. These receptors came from a woman between 50 and 59 years old with COVID-19, enrolled during active disease. Each CDR3 is given with its conserved first and last residue. The order of the fields is clone size, J gene, D gene, V gene, CDR3 DNA, CDR3 protein. The D gene is left open where the match is weak. Not every row has a clone size; where given, it reads once, few, many or a size class.

clone size: .; J gene: TRBJ1-5; D gene: TRBD1; V gene: TRBV19; CDR3 DNA: TGTGCCAGTAGTAGAACAGGGGAAAGCAATCAGCCCCAGCATTTT; CDR3 protein: CASSRTGESNQPQHF
clone size: once; J gene: TRBJ2-3; D gene: TRBD2; V gene: TRBV11-2; CDR3 DNA: TGTGCCAGCAGCAATTGGCAGCGGGGGTTCGCAGATACGCAGTATTTT; CDR3 protein: CASSNWQRGFADTQYF
clone size: once; J gene: TRBJ2-1; D gene: .; V gene: TRBV29-1; CDR3 DNA: TGCAGCGTTGATATCGGGTACTCCTACAATGAGCAGTTCTTC; CDR3 protein: CSVDIGYSYNEQFF
clone size: .; J gene: TRBJ2-7; D gene: .; V gene: TRBV30; CDR3 DNA: TGTGCCTGGAGTATGGGGGGCGAGCAGTACTTC; CDR3 protein: CAWSMGGEQYF
clone size: .; J gene: TRBJ1-3; D gene: TRBD1; V gene: TRBV13; CDR3 DNA: TGTGCCAGCAGCGATTCCGGGACAGGGCACGGAAACACCATATATTTT; CDR3 protein: CASSDSGTGHGNTIYF
clone size: .; J gene: TRBJ2-3; D gene: .; V gene: TRBV20-1; CDR3 DNA: TGCAGTGCTAGTCTTCCCACTTCCAGGACGCAGTATTTT; CDR3 protein: CSASLPTSRTQYF
clone size: .; J gene: TRBJ2-2; D gene: TRBD2; V gene: TRBV7-7; CDR3 DNA: TGTGCCAGCAGCTCTGATGGACTAGCGGGGCGCACCGGGGAGCTGTTTTTT; CDR3 protein: CASSSDGLAGRTGELFF
clone size: .; J gene: TRBJ2-1; D gene: .; V gene: TRBV12-5; CDR3 DNA: TGTGCTAGTGGTTTGGTACTAGACGGGACTCCCAAGGCCGATGAGCAGTTCTTC; CDR3 protein: CASGLVLDGTPKADEQFF
clone size: .; J gene: TRBJ2-3; D gene: .; V gene: TRBV12-3/TRBV12-4; CDR3 DNA: TGTGCCAGCGCCGGAGATACGCAGTATTTT; CDR3 protein: CASAGDTQYF
clone size: once; J gene: TRBJ1-1; D gene: .; V gene: TRBV27; CDR3 DNA: TGTGCCAGCCGGCTGGACACGGGGGTGAACACTGAAGCTTTCTTT; CDR3 protein: CASRLDTGVNTEAFF
clone size: .; J gene: TRBJ1-5; D gene: .; V gene: TRBV10-3; CDR3 DNA: TGTGCCATCAGCGATAAAGAGAATCAGCCCCAGCATTTT; CDR3 protein: CAISDKENQPQHF
clone size: few; J gene: TRBJ1-6; D gene: TRBD1; V gene: TRBV30; CDR3 DNA: TGTGCCTGGAGTGTACACCGGACAGGGAATTCACCCCTCCACTTT; CDR3 protein: CAWSVHRTGNSPLHF
clone size: .; J gene: TRBJ1-1; D gene: .; V gene: TRBV28; CDR3 DNA: TGTGCCAGCAGTTCAACCCTAAACACTGAAGCTTTCTTT; CDR3 protein: CASSSTLNTEAFF
clone size: many; J gene: TRBJ1-2; D gene: .; V gene: TRBV4-1; CDR3 DNA: TGCGCCAGCAGCCTGGATCAGGGTAATCGGGGCTACACCTTC; CDR3 protein: CASSLDQGNRGYTF
clone size: .; J gene: TRBJ1-5; D gene: TRBD1; V gene: TRBV2; CDR3 DNA: TGTGCCAGCAGTACCTACGGACAGGTGGGGCAGCCCCAGCATTTT; CDR3 protein: CASSTYGQVGQPQHF
clone size: few; J gene: TRBJ2-2; D gene: .; V gene: TRBV6-5; CDR3 DNA: TGTGCCAGCAATCTGGGCCAACCCGGGGAGCTGTTTTTT; CDR3 protein: CASNLGQPGELFF
clone size: .; J gene: TRBJ2-1; D gene: TRBD2; V gene: TRBV27; CDR3 DNA: TGTGCCAGCAGTTTCCTAGCGGGGTCCTACAATGAGCAGTTCTTC; CDR3 protein: CASSFLAGSYNEQFF
clone size: .; J gene: TRBJ2-1; D gene: TRBD1; V gene: TRBV5-5; CDR3 DNA: TGTGCCAGCAGCTTTACCGGGACAGCCGACTCCTACAATGAGCAGTTCTTC; CDR3 protein: CASSFTGTADSYNEQFF
clone size: .; J gene: TRBJ2-1; D gene: TRBD1; V gene: TRBV3-1/TRBV3-2; CDR3 DNA: TGTGCCAGCAGCCAGACAGGGGTCAAACAGTACAATGAGCAGTTCTTC; CDR3 protein: CASSQTGVKQYNEQFF
clone size: .; J gene: TRBJ1-6; D gene: .; V gene: TRBV4-1; CDR3 DNA: TGCGCCAGCAGCCAAGACGGGAGCTCCTATAATTCACCCCTCCACTTT; CDR3 protein: CASSQDGSSYNSPLHF
clone size: .; J gene: TRBJ2-2; D gene: TRBD1; V gene: TRBV24-1; CDR3 DNA: TGTGCCACCAGTGATTTATGGCAGGGGGCAAATACCGGGGAGCTGTTTTTT; CDR3 protein: CATSDLWQGANTGELFF
clone size: .; J gene: TRBJ2-7; D gene: .; V gene: TRBV18; CDR3 DNA: TGTGCCAGCTCACCACCAGGGGGGGTCGAGCAGTACTTC; CDR3 protein: CASSPPGGVEQYF
clone size: .; J gene: TRBJ1-3; D gene: .; V gene: TRBV5-1; CDR3 DNA: TGCGCCAGCAGCTTGGACAGGGCTTACACCATATATTTT; CDR3 protein: CASSLDRAYTIYF
clone size: .; J gene: TRBJ2-1; D gene: TRBD1; V gene: TRBV29-1; CDR3 DNA: TGCAGCGTTCGTTACACAGGGGGATACAATGAGCAGTTCTTC; CDR3 protein: CSVRYTGGYNEQFF
clone size: .; J gene: TRBJ1-1; D gene: .; V gene: TRBV19; CDR3 DNA: TGTGCCAGTAGTTCTAACAGGGACACTGAAGCTTTCTTT; CDR3 protein: CASSSNRDTEAFF
clone size: .; J gene: TRBJ1-1; D gene: TRBD1; V gene: TRBV5-6; CDR3 DNA: TGTGCCAGCAGCTTGGCGGGACAGGCGTTGTATGAAGCTTTCTTT; CDR3 protein: CASSLAGQALYEAFF
clone size: few; J gene: TRBJ1-5; D gene: TRBD1; V gene: TRBV18; CDR3 DNA: TGTGCCAGCTCACCGACCCGGGACAGTGGACAGCCCCAGCATTTT; CDR3 protein: CASSPTRDSGQPQHF
clone size: few; J gene: TRBJ1-5; D gene: .; V gene: TRBV5-6; CDR3 DNA: TGTGCCAGCAGCTTGGCCGGGAATCAGCCCCAGCATTTT; CDR3 protein: CASSLAGNQPQHF
clone size: .; J gene: TRBJ2-2; D gene: TRBD2; V gene: TRBV9; CDR3 DNA: TGTGCCAGCAGCGTTAGCGGGGGGAACACCGGGGAGCTGTTTTTT; CDR3 protein: CASSVSGGNTGELFF
clone size: .; J gene: TRBJ2-7; D gene: TRBD1; V gene: TRBV15; CDR3 DNA: TGTGCCACCAGCAGGGAACAGGGGCCACGGGTCGAGCAGTACTTC; CDR3 protein: CATSREQGPRVEQYF
clone size: .; J gene: TRBJ1-2; D gene: .; V gene: TRBV19; CDR3 DNA: TGTGCCAGTAAACTCCTTTTAGACTATGGCTACACCTTC; CDR3 protein: CASKLLLDYGYTF
clone size: once; J gene: TRBJ1-2; D gene: .; V gene: TRBV12-3/TRBV12-4; CDR3 DNA: TGTGCCAGCAGCCCGGGACACAGTTATGGCTACACCTTC; CDR3 protein: CASSPGHSYGYTF
clone size: .; J gene: TRBJ2-7; D gene: TRBD1; V gene: TRBV24-1; CDR3 DNA: TGTGCCACCAGTGACCCGGACAGGGGATCCACCTACGAGCAGTACTTC; CDR3 protein: CATSDPDRGSTYEQYF
clone size: .; J gene: TRBJ1-2; D gene: .; V gene: TRBV19; CDR3 DNA: TGTGCCAGTAGTCTCGGGACACCCCGTGGCTACACCTTC; CDR3 protein: CASSLGTPRGYTF
clone size: .; J gene: TRBJ1-1; D gene: .; V gene: TRBV5-1; CDR3 DNA: TGCGCCAGCAGCTCAACCCCCTCCCCTAGGTACGTGAACACTGAAGCTTTCTTT; CDR3 protein: CASSSTPSPRYVNTEAFF
clone size: .; J gene: TRBJ1-2; D gene: .; V gene: TRBV20-1; CDR3 DNA: TGCAGTGTGCTTGACACAGCCTACACCTTC; CDR3 protein: CSVLDTAYTF
clone size: .; J gene: TRBJ2-1; D gene: .; V gene: TRBV2; CDR3 DNA: TGTGCCAGCAGCAGGGACAATGAGCAGTTCTTC; CDR3 protein: CASSRDNEQFF
clone size: .; J gene: TRBJ1-1; D gene: .; V gene: TRBV10-3; CDR3 DNA: TGTGCCATCAGCGGAGGGAGGTTATCGGAGGCTTTCTTT; CDR3 protein: CAISGGRLSEAFF
clone size: .; J gene: TRBJ1-2; D gene: .; V gene: TRBV27; CDR3 DNA: TGTGCCAGCAGTAATCGCAGGGGCGCCGATAGCTACACCTTC; CDR3 protein: CASSNRRGADSYTF
clone size: .; J gene: TRBJ1-1; D gene: .; V gene: TRBV30; CDR3 DNA: TGTGCCTGGAGCGCACATTTGAACACTGAAGCTTTCTTT; CDR3 protein: CAWSAHLNTEAFF
clone size: .; J gene: TRBJ1-3; D gene: .; V gene: TRBV27; CDR3 DNA: TGTGCCAGCATCTCCCAGGAAAGAAACACCATATATTTT; CDR3 protein: CASISQERNTIYF
clone size: .; J gene: TRBJ2-7; D gene: .; V gene: TRBV6-5; CDR3 DNA: TGTGCCAGCAGTCAGCCGAGTCGGGGGACTTACGAGCAGTACTTC; CDR3 protein: CASSQPSRGTYEQYF
clone size: .; J gene: TRBJ2-7; D gene: .; V gene: TRBV12-3/TRBV12-4; CDR3 DNA: TGTGCCAGCAGTTTATATGGGGGCGGCGAGCAGTACTTC; CDR3 protein: CASSLYGGGEQYF
clone size: .; J gene: TRBJ2-3; D gene: TRBD2; V gene: TRBV18; CDR3 DNA: TGTGCCAGCTCACCGACTAGCGGGGCGGGAGATACGCAGTATTTT; CDR3 protein: CASSPTSGAGDTQYF
clone size: once; J gene: TRBJ2-5; D gene: .; V gene: TRBV30; CDR3 DNA: TGTGCCTGGAGTGTAGGAGTTCAAGAGACCCAGTACTTC; CDR3 protein: CAWSVGVQETQYF
clone size: .; J gene: TRBJ1-1; D gene: TRBD1; V gene: TRBV5-1; CDR3 DNA: TGCGCCAGCAGCACTCAGGGGGGCACTGAAGCTTTCTTT; CDR3 protein: CASSTQGGTEAFF